Listed here are 27 T cell receptor beta chains from one sample, sequenced in a study of shared clonotypes between healthy human individuals. Produced via immunoSEQ multiplex PCR; TCRdb's table is partial and in-frame only. Here the sample spans approximately 2.5 million clones, more than 90% being singletons. Specimen: naive CD4+ T cells sorted from blood. Regarding subset: CD45RA+ positively selected. The receptors originated from a man younger than 35 in good health.

The chain joins TRBV11-2 to TRBJ1-4; D remains unclear. This CDR3 region has 12 residues. The V and J ends lost 4 bases and 6 bases respectively, with 6 bases between them. Germline CDR1 is SGHAT and CDR2 is FQNNGV. The CDR3 region is CASSSLDEKLFF. DNA of the CDR3: TGTGCCAGCAGCTCCCTCGATGAAAAACTGTTTTTT.

The V and J genes are TRBV2 and TRBJ1-1; D is uncertain. Germline CDR1 reads SNHLY; CDR2 reads FYNNEI. Trimming stripped 2 bases from V and 9 bases from J, with 10 bases between. This CDR3 is built from 12 residues. CDR3 sequence: CASSEKLGKAFF. The CDR3, as DNA: TGTGCCAGCAGTGAAAAGTTGGGTAAAGCTTTCTTT.

CDR3 protein: CASSLGLAGFYEQYF. The DNA of the CDR3 is TGTGCCAGCAGCTTGGGACTAGCGGGGTTCTACGAGCAGTACTTC. The chain carries TRBV11-2 and TRBJ2-7; 13 bases fit TRBD2. CDR3 length: 15 amino acids. V gave up 3 bases and J gave up 3 bases; unmatched junction bases: 2. From germline, CDR1 is SGHAT and CDR2 FQNNGV.

The chain combines TRBV28 with TRBJ1-5, with TRBD1 matching 7 bases. The germline gives CDR1 MDHEN, CDR2 SYDVKM. This CDR3 region has 15 residues. V dropped 7 bases and J dropped 1; count of bases not matched to a gene: 7. Here the CDR3 DNA reads TGTGCCAGCACCACTAACAGGGGAAGCAATCAGCCCCAGCATTTT. This encodes CASTTNRGSNQPQHF.

The chain has TRBV28 and TRBJ2-7; the D gene is possibly TRBD1 (6 bases). V lost 2 bases to trimming and J lost 2 bases, with 13 bases between them. Per germline, CDR1 MDHEN and CDR2 SYDVKM. There are 15 residues in the CDR3. The CDR3 loop reads CASSLLGQGTYEQYF. CDR3 nucleotide sequence: TGTGCCAGCAGTTTACTAGGTCAGGGGACCTACGAGCAGTACTTC. Supplemented by reference TRBV28 and TRBJ2-7, the full variable domain reads DVKVTQSSRYLVKRTGEKVFLECVQDMDHENMFWYRQDPGLGLRLIYFSYDVKMKEKGDIPEGYSVSREKKERFSLILESASTNQTSMYLCASSLLGQGTYEQYFGPGTRLTVT.

The V and J genes are TRBV6-1 and TRBJ2-3; TRBD2 might be the D (5 bases). This CDR3 region has 18 residues. Germline V gene lookup returns CDR1 MNHNS and CDR2 SASEGT. Trimming took off 0 bases at V and 1 base at J, with 17 bases between the two ends. The chain's CDR3 is CASSEALLIGVGTDTQYF. Written as DNA, the CDR3 is TGTGCCAGCAGTGAAGCGCTTCTGATCGGGGTCGGCACAGATACGCAGTATTTT.

CDR3 bases: TGCGCCAGCAGCCAAGAGGCAGGGTGGGATGAGCAGTTCTTC. This encodes CASSQEAGWDEQFF. V usage is TRBV4-1 and J usage is TRBJ2-1, with D tentatively TRBD1 (5 bases). V gave up 0 bases and J gave up 8 bases, with 11 bases separating them. Germline V gives CDR1 MGHRA, CDR2 YSYEKL. CDR3 length equals 14 residues.

The rearrangement uses TRBV6-5 and TRBJ2-7; D tentatively reads TRBD1 or TRBD2 (5 bases each). The CDR3 length is 15 residues. CDR1 MNHEY and CDR2 SVGAGI come from the germline V gene. With 6 bases removed from V and 2 bases from J, the gap between germline ends came to 17 bases. CDR3 sequence: CASSRRRDGPYEQYF. In DNA form, the CDR3 reads TGTGCCAGCAGCCGGCGCCGGGACGGACCCTACGAGCAGTACTTC.

The rearrangement joins TRBV6-5 to TRBJ2-7; a weak D match, TRBD2 (5 bases). CDR1 MNHEY and CDR2 SVGAGI come from the germline V gene. The CDR3 extends over 14 amino acids. Trimming cost V 2 bases and J 5 bases, with 13 bases left between them. CDR3 sequence reads: CASSYVGERNEQYF. The CDR3 nucleotides read TGTGCCAGCAGTTACGTCGGGGAGAGGAACGAGCAGTACTTC.

This rearrangement joins TRBV7-8 to TRBJ2-1, with D perhaps TRBD1 (5 bases). From germline, CDR1 is SGHVS and CDR2 FQNEAQ. The CDR3 is made up of 10 amino acids. The V end was cut by 10 bases, the J end by 10 bases, with 11 bases between. As DNA, the CDR3 is TGTGCCACCCAGGGTGACGAGCAGTTCTTC. Translated, it gives CATQGDEQFF. Drawing the rest from reference TRBV7-8 and TRBJ2-1, the complete variable domain is GAGVSQSPRYKVAKRGQDVALRCDPISGHVSLFWYQQALGQGPEFLTYFQNEAQLDKSGLPSDRFFAERPEGSVSTLKIQRTQQEDSAVYLCATQGDEQFFGPGTRLTVL.

The rearrangement uses TRBV25-1 and TRBJ2-5, with D uncertain. The V end was cut by 2 bases, the J end by 1 base, with 11 bases between. The V gene's germline CDR1 is MGHDK and CDR2 SYGVNS. The CDR3 extends over 15 amino acids. CDR3 residues: CASSELADTQETQYF. The CDR3 DNA sequence: TGTGCCAGCAGTGAACTGGCCGATACCCAAGAGACCCAGTACTTC.

The V call is TRBV18, the J call TRBJ2-7; no clear D gene. V lost 3 bases and J lost 3, with 15 bases in between. CDR3 length equals 15 residues. CDR1 and CDR2 (germline): KGHSH, LQKENI. Here the CDR3 DNA reads TGTGCCAGCTCACCTGGACCTCCGATAATCTACGAGCAGTACTTC. This gives the protein CASSPGPPIIYEQYF.

V is TRBV28 and J is TRBJ1-2, with 7 positions matching TRBD1. From germline, CDR1 is MDHEN and CDR2 SYDVKM. The CDR3 consists of 15 residues. The trim removed 8 bases at V and 4 bases at J, leaving 13 bases unmatched. This CDR3 reads CASELGGDSLYGYTF. CDR3 nucleotide sequence: TGTGCCAGCGAGCTAGGCGGGGACAGCCTCTATGGCTACACCTTC.

This clone was detected only once. The chain carries TRBV29-1 and TRBJ2-7; 10 bases line up with TRBD2. Trimming removed 4 bases from V and 6 bases from J; junction bases left unmatched: 9. Germline V gene data show CDR1 as SQVTM and CDR2 as ANQGSEA. CDR3 length: 14 residues. The CDR3 protein is CSVGAGGPGGEQYF. CDR3 in DNA: TGCAGCGTTGGAGCGGGAGGGCCCGGGGGCGAGCAGTACTTC.

The chain couples TRBV10-3 to TRBJ1-3, with 10 bases identical to TRBD1. J was trimmed by 5 bases and V by 6 bases; bases with no gene match: 10. Germline values: CDR1 ENHRY, CDR2 SYGVKD. This CDR3 is built from 16 residues. DNA for the CDR3: TGTGCCATCAGAGAATTCCCGGGACAGGGGAGAAACACCATATATTTT. Its protein is CAIREFPGQGRNTIYF.

This sequence joins TRBV12-5 and TRBJ2-3; D ambiguous. The CDR3 has 20 residues. The ends were cut back, 0 bases at V and 2 bases at J, with 24 bases in the middle. Germline V CDR1 and CDR2: LGHNT, FRNRAP. Here the CDR3 reads CASGLVPKERARNNTDTQYF. DNA for the CDR3: TGTGCTAGTGGTTTGGTACCCAAAGAGCGAGCCAGAAACAACACAGATACGCAGTATTTT. Based on the CDR3 plus reference TRBV12-5 and TRBJ2-3, the full variable domain is DARVTQTPRHKVTEMGQEVTMRCQPILGHNTVFWYRQTMMQGLELLAYFRNRAPLDDSGMPKDRFSAEMPDATLATLKIQPSEPRDSAVYFCASGLVPKERARNNTDTQYFGPGTRLTVL.

This clone was found a few times. V usage is TRBV27 and J usage is TRBJ1-6; possibly TRBD1 for D (6 bases). The CDR3 is 12 amino acids. Germline lookup yields CDR1 MNHEY and CDR2 SMNVEV (reference sequence). Trimming cost V 5 bases and J 8 bases, with 7 bases left between them. The CDR3 DNA reads TGTGCCAGCAGTCAGGGGTATTCACCCCTCCACTTT. This codes for CASSQGYSPLHF.

V usage is TRBV5-4 and J usage is TRBJ1-1; 8 nucleotides agree with TRBD1. This CDR3 is built from 14 residues. CDR1 SGHNT and CDR2 YYREEE come from the germline V gene (reference sequence). The junction had 4 bases not matched to a gene; V was cut back by 1 base and J by 5 bases. CDR3 coding DNA: TGTGCCAGCAGCTTGACAGGGGGGGAGACTGAAGCTTTCTTT. It codes for CASSLTGGETEAFF.

The V and J genes are TRBV6-5 and TRBJ1-4; 8 positions agree with TRBD1. The J segment lost 8 bases and the V segment lost 6 bases, leaving 8 bases of the junction unmatched. This CDR3 has 14 amino acids. Per germline, CDR1 MNHEY and CDR2 SVGAGI. The CDR3 region has the DNA TGTGCCAGCAGATCCACAGGGGGAGGCGAAAAACTGTTTTTT. Amino acid sequence: CASRSTGGGEKLFF.

The chain combines TRBV5-1 with TRBJ2-7; 8 positions agree with TRBD2. V lost 4 bases, J lost 0 bases, and 9 bases stayed unmatched. The CDR3 covers 16 residues. Germline V CDR1 and CDR2: SGHRS, YFSETQ. Written as DNA, the CDR3 is TGCGCCAGCAGCCAACTTAGCGGGGTGAGCTCCTACGAGCAGTACTTC. It is translated as CASSQLSGVSSYEQYF.

The V and J genes are TRBV5-1 and TRBJ2-7; TRBD2 agrees at 9 bases. Germline V CDR1 and CDR2: SGHRS, YFSETQ. Unmatched junction bases numbered 12, after V lost 7 bases and J lost 1 base. The CDR3 is 16 residues long. The CDR3 loop is CASPKWAGGPSYEQYF. Here the CDR3 DNA reads TGCGCCAGCCCGAAATGGGCGGGAGGGCCGTCCTACGAGCAGTACTTC.

The V and J genes are TRBV5-1 and TRBJ1-1; perhaps TRBD1 as D (5 bases). This CDR3 contains 14 residues. V lost 4 bases and J lost 3, with 13 bases in between. CDR1 SGHRS and CDR2 YFSETQ come from the germline V gene. The DNA of the CDR3 is TGCGCCAGCAGCATTTACACGGGGCACACTGAAGCTTTCTTT. This codes for CASSIYTGHTEAFF.

V gene TRBV13 combines with J gene TRBJ2-1, with 13 positions matching TRBD2. The germline gives CDR1 PRHDT, CDR2 FYEKMQ (reference sequence). J lost 8 bases, V lost 4 bases, and 14 bases had no gene match. The CDR3 is 18 residues long. The CDR3, as DNA: TGTGCCAGCAGCTCCCTCTTCCCCGGGACTAGCGGGAAGTATGAGCAGTTCTTC. Protein product: CASSSLFPGTSGKYEQFF.

This CDR3 reads CASSPGQGVVGYGYTF. CDR3 in DNA: TGTGCCAGCAGCCCGGGACAGGGGGTAGTCGGGTATGGCTACACCTTC. The chain couples TRBV13 to TRBJ1-2; 11 bases map to TRBD1. V lost 5 bases, J lost 5 bases, and 10 bases stayed unmatched. This CDR3 has 16 amino acids. Germline CDR1 reads PRHDT; CDR2 reads FYEKMQ (reference sequence).

This clone has only one observation. The chain has TRBV2 and TRBJ2-7; 7 positions match TRBD1. The V segment lost 1 base and the J segment 3 bases; nucleotides outside the gene matches: 6. Germline assignment: CDR1 SNHLY and CDR2 FYNNEI. This CDR3 spans 15 amino acids. The CDR3 here is CASSEGPGQLYEQYF. The CDR3 DNA follows: TGTGCCAGCAGTGAAGGCCCGGGACAGCTCTACGAGCAGTACTTC.

As regards this clone: Different DNA sequences within this sample yield the same CDR3. The chain joins TRBV7-2 to TRBJ1-1, with 7 bases matching TRBD1. The junction had 0 bases not matched to a gene; V was cut back by 2 bases and J by 0 bases. The length of the CDR3 is 14 residues. Germline V gene sequence: CDR1 SGHTA, CDR2 FQGNSA. This chain's CDR3 is CASSLRGLNTEAFF. CDR3 nucleotides: TGTGCCAGCAGCTTAAGGGGGCTGAACACTGAAGCTTTCTTT.

V is TRBV5-6 and J is TRBJ1-2; D gene uncertain. CDR1 SGHDT and CDR2 YYEEEE come from the germline V gene. The CDR3 runs 14 residues. Trimming shortened V by 1 base and J by 7 bases, and 14 bases separated the two germline ends. The chain's CDR3 is CASSLYVSGAGYTF. CDR3 DNA sequence: TGTGCCAGCAGCTTGTACGTTTCAGGCGCTGGCTACACCTTC.